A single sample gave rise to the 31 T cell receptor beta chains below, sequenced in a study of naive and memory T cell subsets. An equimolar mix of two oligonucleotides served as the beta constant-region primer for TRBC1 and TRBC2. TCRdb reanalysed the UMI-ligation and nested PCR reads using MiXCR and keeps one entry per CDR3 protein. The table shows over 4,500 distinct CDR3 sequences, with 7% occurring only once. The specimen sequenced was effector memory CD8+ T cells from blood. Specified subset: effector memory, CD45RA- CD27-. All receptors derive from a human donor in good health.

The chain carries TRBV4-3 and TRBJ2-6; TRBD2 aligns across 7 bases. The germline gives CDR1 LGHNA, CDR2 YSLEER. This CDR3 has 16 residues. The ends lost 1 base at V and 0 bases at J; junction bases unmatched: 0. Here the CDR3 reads CASSQGEGSGANVLTF. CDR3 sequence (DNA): TGCGCCAGCAGCCAAGGGGAGGGCTCTGGGGCCAACGTCCTGACTTTC.

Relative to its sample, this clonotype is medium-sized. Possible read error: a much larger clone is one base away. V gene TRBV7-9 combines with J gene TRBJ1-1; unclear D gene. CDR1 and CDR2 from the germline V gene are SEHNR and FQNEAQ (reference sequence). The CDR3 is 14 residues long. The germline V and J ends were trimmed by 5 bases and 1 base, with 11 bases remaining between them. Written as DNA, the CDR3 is TGTGCCAGCAGCCCTCAAGAAAGGAACACTGAAGCTTTCTTT. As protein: CASSPQERNTEAFF.

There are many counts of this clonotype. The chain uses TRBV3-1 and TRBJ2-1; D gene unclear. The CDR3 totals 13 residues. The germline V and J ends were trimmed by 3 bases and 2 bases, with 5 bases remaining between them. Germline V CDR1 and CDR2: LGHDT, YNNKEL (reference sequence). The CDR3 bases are TGTGCCAGCAGCCATCTCACCTACAATGAGCAGTTCTTC. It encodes CASSHLTYNEQFF.

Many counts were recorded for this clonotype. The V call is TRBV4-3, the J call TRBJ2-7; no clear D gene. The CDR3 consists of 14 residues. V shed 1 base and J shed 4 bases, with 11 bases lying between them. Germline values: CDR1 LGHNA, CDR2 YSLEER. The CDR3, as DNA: TGCGCCAGCAGCCAAGGCCATGAGGTATACGAGCAGTACTTC. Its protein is CASSQGHEVYEQYF.

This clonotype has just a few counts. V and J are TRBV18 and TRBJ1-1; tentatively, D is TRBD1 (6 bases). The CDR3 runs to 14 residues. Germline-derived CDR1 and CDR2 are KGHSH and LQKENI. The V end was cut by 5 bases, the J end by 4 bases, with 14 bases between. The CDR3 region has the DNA TGTGCCAGCTCAAAGGGGGGTGTTAGCACTGAAGCTTTCTTT. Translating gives CASSKGGVSTEAFF.

CDR3 loop: CASSPGTSSYNEQFF. The CDR3 DNA reads TGTGCCAGCAGTCCGGGGACTAGTTCCTACAATGAGCAGTTCTTC. The V gene is TRBV6-4, the J gene TRBJ2-1, with 8 bases identical to TRBD2. CDR3 length: 15 amino acids. J was trimmed by 1 base and V by 5 bases; bases with no gene match: 4. Germline V CDR1 and CDR2: MRHNA, SNTAGT.

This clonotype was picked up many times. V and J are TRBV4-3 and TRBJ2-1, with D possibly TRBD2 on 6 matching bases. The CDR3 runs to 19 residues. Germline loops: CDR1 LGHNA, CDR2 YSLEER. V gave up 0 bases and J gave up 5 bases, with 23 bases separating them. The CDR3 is CASSQDQVWDSTHHNEQFF. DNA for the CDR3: TGCGCCAGCAGCCAAGATCAGGTGTGGGACTCCACACATCACAATGAGCAGTTCTTC.

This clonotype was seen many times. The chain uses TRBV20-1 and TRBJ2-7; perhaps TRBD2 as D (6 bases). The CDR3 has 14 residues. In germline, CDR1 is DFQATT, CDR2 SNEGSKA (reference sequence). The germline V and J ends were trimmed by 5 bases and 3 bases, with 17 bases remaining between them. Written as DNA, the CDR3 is TGCAGTGCTCCCCCCCCGGGGCGGGACTACGAGCAGTACTTC. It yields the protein CSAPPPGRDYEQYF.

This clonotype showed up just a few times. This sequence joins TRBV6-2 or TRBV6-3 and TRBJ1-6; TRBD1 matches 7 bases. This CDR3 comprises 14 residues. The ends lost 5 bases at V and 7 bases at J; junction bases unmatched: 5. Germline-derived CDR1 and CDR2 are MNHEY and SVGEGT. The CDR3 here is CASSQGTANSPLHF. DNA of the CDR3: TGTGCCAGCAGTCAAGGGACAGCCAATTCACCCCTCCACTTT.

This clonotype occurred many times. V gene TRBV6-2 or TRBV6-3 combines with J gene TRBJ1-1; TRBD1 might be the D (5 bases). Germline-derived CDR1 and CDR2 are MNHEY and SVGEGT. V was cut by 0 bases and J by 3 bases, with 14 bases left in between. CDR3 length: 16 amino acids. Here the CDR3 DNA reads TGTGCCAGCAGTTACTCGACGGGGGGTTGGGACACTGAAGCTTTCTTT. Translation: CASSYSTGGWDTEAFF.

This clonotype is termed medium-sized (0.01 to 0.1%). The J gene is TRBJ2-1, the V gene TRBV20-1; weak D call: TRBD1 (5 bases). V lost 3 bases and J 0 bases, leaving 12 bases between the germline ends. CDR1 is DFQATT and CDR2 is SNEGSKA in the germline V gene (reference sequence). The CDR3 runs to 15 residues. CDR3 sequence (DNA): TGCAGTGCTAGTCGTGTAGACAGCTCCTACAATGAGCAGTTCTTC. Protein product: CSASRVDSSYNEQFF.

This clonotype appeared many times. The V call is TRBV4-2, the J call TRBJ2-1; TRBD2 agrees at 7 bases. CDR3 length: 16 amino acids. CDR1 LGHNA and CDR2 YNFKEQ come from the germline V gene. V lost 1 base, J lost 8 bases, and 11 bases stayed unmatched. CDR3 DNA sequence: TGTGCCAGCAGCCAAGGTGAAGTGGGAGGGGTCGATGAGCAGTTCTTC. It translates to CASSQGEVGGVDEQFF.

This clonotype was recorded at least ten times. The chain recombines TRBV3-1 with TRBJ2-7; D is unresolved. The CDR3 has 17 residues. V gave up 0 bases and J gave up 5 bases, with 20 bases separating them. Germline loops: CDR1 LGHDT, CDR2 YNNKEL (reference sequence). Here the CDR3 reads CASSQEVGLPSLHEQYF. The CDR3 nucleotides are TGTGCCAGCAGCCAAGAGGTCGGGTTACCCTCCCTCCACGAGCAGTACTTC.

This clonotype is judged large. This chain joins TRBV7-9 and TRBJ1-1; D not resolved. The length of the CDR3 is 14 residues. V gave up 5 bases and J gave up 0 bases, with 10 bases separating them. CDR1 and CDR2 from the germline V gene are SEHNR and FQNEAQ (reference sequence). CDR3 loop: CASSPQEMNTEAFF. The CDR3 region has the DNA TGTGCCAGCAGCCCTCAAGAAATGAACACTGAAGCTTTCTTT.

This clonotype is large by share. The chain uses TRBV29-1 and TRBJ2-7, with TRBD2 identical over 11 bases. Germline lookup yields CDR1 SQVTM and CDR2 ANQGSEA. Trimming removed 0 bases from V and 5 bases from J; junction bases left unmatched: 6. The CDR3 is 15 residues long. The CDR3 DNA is TGCAGCGTTGAAGATGCAACTAGCGGGAGTGACGAGCAGTACTTC. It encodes CSVEDATSGSDEQYF.

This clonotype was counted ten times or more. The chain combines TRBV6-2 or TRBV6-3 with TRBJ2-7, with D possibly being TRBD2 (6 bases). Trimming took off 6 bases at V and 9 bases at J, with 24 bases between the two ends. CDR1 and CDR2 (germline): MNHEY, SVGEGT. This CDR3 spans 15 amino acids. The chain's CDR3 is CASRPGTGEFTAQYF. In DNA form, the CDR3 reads TGTGCCAGCAGACCCGGGACGGGGGAATTTACTGCGCAGTACTTC.

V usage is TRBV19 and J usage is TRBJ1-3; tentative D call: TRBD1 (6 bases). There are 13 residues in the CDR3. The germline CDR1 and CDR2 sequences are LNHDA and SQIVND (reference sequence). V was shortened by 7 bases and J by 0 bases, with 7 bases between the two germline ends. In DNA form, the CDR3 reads TGTGCCAGTAAACAGGGCTCTGGAAACACCATATATTTT. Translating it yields CASKQGSGNTIYF.

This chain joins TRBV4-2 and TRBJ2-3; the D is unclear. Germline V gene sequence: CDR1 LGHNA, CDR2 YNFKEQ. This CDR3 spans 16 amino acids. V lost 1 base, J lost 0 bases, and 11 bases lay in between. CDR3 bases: TGTGCCAGCAGCCAAGTGAGCGACGGTAGCACAGATACGCAGTATTTT. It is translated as CASSQVSDGSTDTQYF.

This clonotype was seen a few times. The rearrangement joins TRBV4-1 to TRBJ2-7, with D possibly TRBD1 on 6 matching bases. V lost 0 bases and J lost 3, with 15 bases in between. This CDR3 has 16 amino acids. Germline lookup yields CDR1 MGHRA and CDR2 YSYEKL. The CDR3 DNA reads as TGCGCCAGCAGCCAAGATATCGACAGGAGGAACTACGAGCAGTACTTC. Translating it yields CASSQDIDRRNYEQYF.

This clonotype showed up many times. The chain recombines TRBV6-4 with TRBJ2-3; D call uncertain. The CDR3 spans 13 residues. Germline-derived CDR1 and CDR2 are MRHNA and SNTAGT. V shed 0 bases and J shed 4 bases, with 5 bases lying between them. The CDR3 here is CASSDSPSDTQYF. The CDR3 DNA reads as TGTGCCAGCAGTGACTCGCCGTCAGATACGCAGTATTTT.

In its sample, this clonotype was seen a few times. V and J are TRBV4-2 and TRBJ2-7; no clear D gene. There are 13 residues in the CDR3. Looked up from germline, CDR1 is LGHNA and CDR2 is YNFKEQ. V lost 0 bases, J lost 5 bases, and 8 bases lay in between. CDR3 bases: TGTGCCAGCAGCCAAGACCTCCCCCACGAGCAGTACTTC. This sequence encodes CASSQDLPHEQYF.

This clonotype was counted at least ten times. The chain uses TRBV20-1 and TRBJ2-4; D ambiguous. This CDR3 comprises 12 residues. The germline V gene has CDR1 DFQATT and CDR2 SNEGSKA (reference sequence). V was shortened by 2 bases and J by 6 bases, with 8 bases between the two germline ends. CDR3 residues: CSARPILNIQYF. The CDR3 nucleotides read TGCAGTGCTAGACCCATTTTAAACATTCAGTACTTC.

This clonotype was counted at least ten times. The CDR3 sequence: CSARAIAGDTGELFF. CDR3 nucleotides: TGCAGTGCTAGAGCTATAGCGGGCGACACCGGGGAGCTGTTTTTT. The chain combines TRBV20-1 with TRBJ2-2; TRBD2 agrees at 7 bases. V dropped 1 base and J dropped 3; count of bases not matched to a gene: 5. This CDR3 is built from 15 residues. CDR1 is DFQATT and CDR2 is SNEGSKA in the germline V gene (reference sequence).

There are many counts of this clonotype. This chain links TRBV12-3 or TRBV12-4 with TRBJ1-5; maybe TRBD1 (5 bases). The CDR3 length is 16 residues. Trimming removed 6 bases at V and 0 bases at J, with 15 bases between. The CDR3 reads CASRGARTYSNQPQHF. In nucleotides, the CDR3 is TGTGCCAGCAGAGGGGCTCGAACTTATAGCAATCAGCCCCAGCATTTT.

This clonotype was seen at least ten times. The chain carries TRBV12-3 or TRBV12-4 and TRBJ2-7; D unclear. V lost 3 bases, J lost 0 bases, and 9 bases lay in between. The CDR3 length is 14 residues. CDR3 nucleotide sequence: TGTGCCAGCAGTTTGGCCGACGACTCCTACGAGCAGTACTTC. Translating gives CASSLADDSYEQYF.

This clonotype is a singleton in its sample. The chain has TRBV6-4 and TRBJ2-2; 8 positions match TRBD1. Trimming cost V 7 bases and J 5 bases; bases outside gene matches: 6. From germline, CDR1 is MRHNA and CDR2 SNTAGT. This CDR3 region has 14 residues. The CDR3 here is CASKGTGETGELFF. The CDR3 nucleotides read TGTGCCAGCAAGGGGACAGGAGAAACCGGGGAGCTGTTTTTT.

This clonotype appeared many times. The CDR3 nucleotides are TGTGCCAGCAGTGACTCCCCCGACAGTGATGGCTACACCTTC. Translating gives CASSDSPDSDGYTF. The rearrangement links TRBV6-4 to TRBJ1-2; tentative D call: TRBD1 (5 bases). V lost 0 bases, J lost 6 bases, and 11 bases lay in between. Per germline, CDR1 MRHNA and CDR2 SNTAGT. CDR3 length: 14 residues.

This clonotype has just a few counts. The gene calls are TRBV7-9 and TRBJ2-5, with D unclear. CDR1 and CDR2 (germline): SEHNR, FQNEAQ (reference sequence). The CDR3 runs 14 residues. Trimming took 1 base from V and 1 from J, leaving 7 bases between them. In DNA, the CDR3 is TGTGCCAGCAGCTTAGACCGCTCCCAAGAGACCCAGTACTTC. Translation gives CASSLDRSQETQYF. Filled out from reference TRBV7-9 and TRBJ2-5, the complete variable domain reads DTGVSQNPRHKITKRGQNVTFRCDPISEHNRLYWYRQTLGQGPEFLTYFQNEAQLEKSRLLSDRFSAERPKGSFSTLEIQRTEQGDSAMYLCASSLDRSQETQYFGPGTRLLVL.

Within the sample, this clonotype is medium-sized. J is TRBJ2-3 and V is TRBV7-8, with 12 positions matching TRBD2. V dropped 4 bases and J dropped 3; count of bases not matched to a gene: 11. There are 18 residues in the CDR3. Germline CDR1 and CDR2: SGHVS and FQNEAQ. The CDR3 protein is CASSSDDRLAGVTDTQYF. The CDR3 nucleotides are TGTGCCAGCAGCTCGGACGATCGACTAGCGGGAGTAACAGATACGCAGTATTTT.

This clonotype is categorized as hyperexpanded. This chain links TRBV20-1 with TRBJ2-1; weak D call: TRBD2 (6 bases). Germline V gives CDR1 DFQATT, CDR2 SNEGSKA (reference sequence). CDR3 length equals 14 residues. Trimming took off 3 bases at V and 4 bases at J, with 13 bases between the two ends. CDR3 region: CSASNGGAYNEQFF. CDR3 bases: TGCAGTGCTAGCAACGGCGGGGCTTACAATGAGCAGTTCTTC.

In nucleotides, the CDR3 is TGTGCCAGCAGCTTAGCATTCTCGGGGGCTGGGGCCAACGTCCTGACTTTC. Translation: CASSLAFSGAGANVLTF. V usage is TRBV7-9 and J usage is TRBJ2-6; maybe TRBD2 (6 bases). Germline V gene sequence: CDR1 SEHNR, CDR2 FQNEAQ (reference sequence). This CDR3 has 17 amino acids. Trimming removed 0 bases from V and 2 bases from J, with 11 bases in between. Filled out from reference TRBV7-9 and TRBJ2-6, the complete variable domain reads DTGVSQNPRHKITKRGQNVTFRCDPISEHNRLYWYRQTLGQGPEFLTYFQNEAQLEKSRLLSDRFSAERPKGSFSTLEIQRTEQGDSAMYLCASSLAFSGAGANVLTFGAGSRLTVL.